A single sample is the source of the 27 T cell receptor beta chains below, sequenced in a study of shared clonotypes between healthy human individuals. Generated by immunoSEQ multiplex PCR, the TCRdb table keeps only in-frame clones and is missing some. The sample shows some 680,000 clones, 60% to 75% of them seen only once. Material: memory CD4+ T cells sorted from blood. The subset was: CD45RA-negative fraction. These receptors all come from a woman aged 30 to 39 in good health.

V gene TRBV18 combines with J gene TRBJ1-1; possible D gene TRBD1, 5 bases. The V gene's germline CDR1 is KGHSH and CDR2 LQKENI. V lost 6 bases and J 8 bases, leaving 16 bases between the germline ends. There are 13 residues in the CDR3. CDR3 bases: TGTGCCAGCTCTCCGGACGGACAAGGGGAAGCTTTCTTT. Protein: CASSPDGQGEAFF.

For this clone: Other DNA sequences in the sample encode the same CDR3. The chain links TRBV30 to TRBJ1-2; D is uncertain. The length of the CDR3 is 13 residues. The germline CDR1 and CDR2 sequences are GTSNPN and SVGIG (reference sequence). Trimming stripped 0 bases from V and 3 bases from J, with 8 bases between. CDR3 DNA: TGTGCCTGGAGTGTCCACGGATACTATGGCTACACCTTC. As protein: CAWSVHGYYGYTF.

In its sample, this clone was seen a few times. The chain uses TRBV27 and TRBJ2-7; 7 nucleotides agree with TRBD2. V lost 6 bases, J lost 2 bases, and 13 bases stayed unmatched. CDR3 length: 16 amino acids. The germline gives CDR1 MNHEY, CDR2 SMNVEV (reference sequence). The CDR3 here is CASRSTSAGEAYEQYF. As DNA, the CDR3 is TGTGCCAGCAGATCCACTTCGGCGGGAGAGGCCTACGAGCAGTACTTC.

Concerning this clone itself: This specimen includes other DNA sequences encoding the same CDR3. This chain uses TRBV6-1 with TRBJ1-2; D is unclear. Trimming cost V 2 bases and J 5 bases, with 6 bases left between them. The CDR3 totals 12 residues. The V gene's germline CDR1 is MNHNS and CDR2 SASEGT. CDR3 nucleotides: TGTGCCAGCAGTGAATTAGATTATGGCTACACCTTC. Translated: CASSELDYGYTF.

The sample holds a few counts of this clone. The chain links TRBV11-1 to TRBJ2-1, with TRBD2 as a possible D gene (6 bases). V lost 6 bases to trimming and J lost 9 bases, with 21 bases between them. The CDR3 covers 15 residues. Germline CDR1 and CDR2: SGHAT and FQDESV (reference sequence). CDR3 residues: CASRVRDSPTGEQFF. Written as DNA, the CDR3 is TGTGCCAGCAGGGTAAGGGACTCACCGACGGGTGAGCAGTTCTTC.

A note on this clone: The same CDR3 can be traced to other DNA sequences in this sample. The chain combines TRBV2 with TRBJ2-5; D call uncertain. V gave up 4 bases and J gave up 4 bases, with 4 bases separating them. This CDR3 spans 11 amino acids. Germline loops: CDR1 SNHLY, CDR2 FYNNEI. The CDR3 sequence is CASSVGETQYF. In DNA, the CDR3 is TGTGCCAGCAGTGTAGGAGAGACCCAGTACTTC. The full variable domain, in which reference TRBV2 and TRBJ2-5 provide the parts outside the CDR3, is EPEVTQTPSHQVTQMGQEVILRCVPISNHLYFYWYRQILGQKVEFLVSFYNNEISEKSEIFDDQFSVERPDGSNFTLKIRSTKLEDSAMYFCASSVGETQYFGPGTRLLVL.

This clone was counted at least ten times. The chain employs TRBV14 and TRBJ2-7, with 12 bases aligning to TRBD2. Germline-derived CDR1 and CDR2 are SGHDN and FVKESK. The CDR3 has 17 amino acids. V trimming: 4 bases; J trimming: 2 bases; junction bases outside the gene matches: 9. The DNA for the CDR3 is TGTGCCAGCAGCCGAAGAACCTGGACTAGCGGGACCTACGAGCAGTACTTC. Translation: CASSRRTWTSGTYEQYF.

Details on this clone: Different DNA sequences within this sample yield the same CDR3. The V call is TRBV28, the J call TRBJ1-2; 8 bases fit TRBD1. CDR3 length: 13 amino acids. CDR1 and CDR2 from the germline V gene are MDHEN and SYDVKM. The V segment lost 5 bases and the J segment 3 bases; nucleotides outside the gene matches: 2. For the CDR3, the DNA is TGTGCCAGCAGTCTGGACAGGGACTATGGCTACACCTTC. It encodes CASSLDRDYGYTF.

The chain carries TRBV6-1 and TRBJ1-5, with D possibly matching TRBD1 (6 bases). The V end was cut by 7 bases, the J end by 7 bases, with 20 bases between. Germline V gene lookup returns CDR1 MNHNS and CDR2 SASEGT. The length of the CDR3 is 15 residues. CDR3 in amino acids: CASNGGRQARQPQHF. CDR3 nucleotides: TGTGCCAGCAACGGGGGCCGGCAGGCGAGGCAGCCCCAGCATTTT.

This clone was observed once. V gene TRBV7-2 combines with J gene TRBJ1-5; 9 bases fit TRBD1. The length of the CDR3 is 17 residues. Germline trimming cut 1 base from V and 0 bases from J; bases unmatched to any gene: 4. Germline values: CDR1 SGHTA, CDR2 FQGNSA. The CDR3 region has the DNA TGTGCCAGCAGCTTAGTTGGGACAGGGCTTAGCAATCAGCCCCAGCATTTT. Protein product: CASSLVGTGLSNQPQHF.

This clone was picked up one time. The rearrangement uses TRBV19 and TRBJ2-6; D remains ambiguous. V gave up 1 base and J gave up 0 bases, with 4 bases separating them. The CDR3 is made up of 15 amino acids. From germline, CDR1 is LNHDA and CDR2 SQIVND (reference sequence). CDR3 loop: CASSIVVSGANVLTF. DNA of the CDR3: TGTGCCAGTAGTATAGTCGTCTCTGGGGCCAACGTCCTGACTTTC. Based on the CDR3 plus reference TRBV19 and TRBJ2-6, the full variable domain is DGGITQSPKYLFRKEGQNVTLSCEQNLNHDAMYWYRQDPGQGLRLIYYSQIVNDFQKGDIAEGYSVSREKKESFPLTVTSAQKNPTAFYLCASSIVVSGANVLTFGAGSRLTVL.

This clone was counted a few times. The J gene is TRBJ1-5, the V gene TRBV30, with TRBD1 as a possible D gene (6 bases). With 0 bases removed from V and 4 bases from J, the gap between germline ends came to 10 bases. CDR3 length: 14 amino acids. CDR1 is GTSNPN, CDR2 SVGIG, per germline (reference sequence). The DNA for the CDR3 is TGTGCCTGGAGTGTAGGGACACTTAATCAGCCCCAGCATTTT. Its protein product is CAWSVGTLNQPQHF.

As DNA, the CDR3 is TGTGCCACCAGCATGGGACAGCAAGAGACCCAGTACTTC. Its translation is CATSMGQQETQYF. V usage is TRBV15 and J usage is TRBJ2-5, with 7 bases matching TRBD1. Germline assignment: CDR1 LNHNV and CDR2 YYDKDF (reference sequence). Trimming at V came to 4 bases and at J to 2 bases, leaving 1 base not matched to a gene. This CDR3 region has 13 residues.

The V call is TRBV28, the J call TRBJ2-7; possibly TRBD1 for D (6 bases). The CDR3 is made up of 15 amino acids. Trimming took off 5 bases at V and 4 bases at J, with 18 bases between the two ends. Germline V lookup: CDR1 MDHEN, CDR2 SYDVKM. CDR3 coding DNA: TGTGCCAGCAGTCCACTCAATGAGGGGGAGTACGAGCAGTACTTC. It yields the protein CASSPLNEGEYEQYF. Filled out from reference TRBV28 and TRBJ2-7, the complete variable domain reads DVKVTQSSRYLVKRTGEKVFLECVQDMDHENMFWYRQDPGLGLRLIYFSYDVKMKEKGDIPEGYSVSREKKERFSLILESASTNQTSMYLCASSPLNEGEYEQYFGPGTRLTVT.

V usage is TRBV19 and J usage is TRBJ1-3; 7 bases map to TRBD1. V gave up 3 bases and J gave up 0 bases; unmatched junction bases: 5. The germline V gene encodes CDR1 LNHDA and CDR2 SQIVND (reference sequence). This CDR3 contains 16 residues. The CDR3: CASSISRGTSGNTIYF. The CDR3 region has the DNA TGTGCCAGTAGTATCTCCAGGGGGACCTCTGGAAACACCATATATTTT.

Concerning this clone itself: Other DNA sequences of this sample code for an identical CDR3. This rearrangement joins TRBV5-4 to TRBJ2-2; TRBD2 matches 7 bases. CDR1 SGHNT and CDR2 YYREEE come from the germline V gene (reference sequence). This CDR3 has 15 amino acids. Unmatched junction bases numbered 2, after V lost 2 bases and J lost 1 base. CDR3 bases: TGTGCCAGCAGCTTACCGGGAGGGAACACCGGGGAGCTGTTTTTT. This encodes CASSLPGGNTGELFF.

V and J are TRBV2 and TRBJ2-2; 9 bases line up with TRBD1. V dropped 10 bases and J dropped 2; count of bases not matched to a gene: 17. Per the germline V gene, CDR1 is SNHLY and CDR2 is FYNNEI. The CDR3 extends over 18 amino acids. The CDR3 spells CAIPWGEPGQGNTGELFF. DNA of the CDR3: TGTGCCATCCCCTGGGGCGAACCGGGACAGGGAAACACCGGGGAGCTGTTTTTT.

J is TRBJ2-3 and V is TRBV6-5; maybe TRBD2 (6 bases). V was shortened by 7 bases and J by 4 bases, with 15 bases between the two germline ends. The CDR3 consists of 14 residues. Per germline, CDR1 MNHEY and CDR2 SVGAGI. The CDR3 region has the DNA TGTGCCAGCACCTCGACGGGAGTTGCAGATACGCAGTATTTT. Its protein is CASTSTGVADTQYF.

The chain links TRBV15 to TRBJ2-1; D may correspond to TRBD1 or TRBD2 (5 bases each). V lost 5 bases to trimming and J lost 7 bases, with 24 bases between them. This CDR3 region has 17 residues. Germline CDR1 is LNHNV and CDR2 is YYDKDF (reference sequence). This CDR3 is CATSRLSTRWGTNEQFF. CDR3 nucleotide sequence: TGTGCCACCAGCCGACTTTCTACAAGGTGGGGGACGAATGAGCAGTTCTTC.

Only one count was recorded for this clone. Different DNA sequences within this sample yield the same CDR3. The chain employs TRBV29-1 and TRBJ2-7, with D tentatively TRBD1 (5 bases). The CDR3 is 12 residues long. Trimming shortened V by 4 bases and J by 0 bases, and 7 bases separated the two germline ends. The germline CDR1 and CDR2 sequences are SQVTM and ANQGSEA. This chain's CDR3 is CSVGRDSYEQYF. The DNA of the CDR3 is TGCAGCGTTGGCAGGGACTCCTACGAGCAGTACTTC.

This clone was detected many times. Distinct nucleotide sequences in the sample also encode this CDR3. The rearrangement links TRBV7-9 to TRBJ2-5; no firm D call. The CDR3 is 11 amino acids. The V and J ends lost 5 bases and 3 bases respectively, with 4 bases between them. CDR1 and CDR2 from the germline V gene are SEHNR and FQNEAQ (reference sequence). CDR3 in amino acids: CASSIKETQYF. CDR3 sequence (DNA): TGTGCCAGCAGCATAAAAGAGACCCAGTACTTC.

This sequence joins TRBV2 and TRBJ2-5; D unresolved. Trimming stripped 2 bases from V and 1 base from J, with 8 bases between. The CDR3 extends over 14 amino acids. The germline gives CDR1 SNHLY, CDR2 FYNNEI. The CDR3 reads CASSEYVSQETQYF. CDR3 sequence (DNA): TGTGCCAGCAGTGAATATGTCAGCCAAGAGACCCAGTACTTC.

Comment on this clone: A much bigger clone sits one base away, suggesting this may be a read error. The chain uses TRBV7-3 and TRBJ2-3; D not resolved. Trimming cost V 2 bases and J 6 bases, with 3 bases left between them. Per the germline V gene, CDR1 is SGHTA and CDR2 is FQGTGA. The CDR3 sequence is 11 residues long. The CDR3 DNA reads TGTGCCAGCAGCTTATCTGATACGCAGTATTTT. Translated: CASSLSDTQYF.

As for this clone: Possible read error: a much larger clone is one base away. This same CDR3 is encoded by further DNA sequences in the sample. This chain links TRBV7-6 with TRBJ2-5; D not resolved. Germline V gene sequence: CDR1 SGHVS, CDR2 FNYEAQ. V lost 2 bases to trimming and J lost 2 bases, with 0 bases between them. The CDR3 covers 11 residues. CDR3 protein: CASSLQETQYF. For the CDR3, the DNA is TGTGCCAGCAGCTTACAAGAGACCCAGTACTTC.

The rearrangement links TRBV19 to TRBJ1-3; D is unresolved. The CDR3 spans 15 residues. V lost 5 bases and J 4 bases, leaving 15 bases between the germline ends. Germline CDR1 LNHDA, CDR2 SQIVND (reference sequence). The CDR3 nucleotides read TGTGCCAGTAGTTTTGCCTGGGAGGTCGGAAACACCATATATTTT. This gives the protein CASSFAWEVGNTIYF.

The V gene is TRBV14, the J gene TRBJ2-7; maybe TRBD2 (6 bases). The V gene's germline CDR1 is SGHDN and CDR2 FVKESK. Trimming pared 1 base from V and 3 bases from J, leaving 16 bases between. CDR3 size: 16 residues. The CDR3 sequence is CASSQVRPGLVYEQYF. CDR3 in DNA: TGTGCCAGCAGCCAAGTCCGCCCGGGACTGGTCTACGAGCAGTACTTC. Together with reference TRBV14 and TRBJ2-7, the CDR3 gives the full variable domain: EAGVTQFPSHSVIEKGQTVTLRCDPISGHDNLYWYRRVMGKEIKFLLHFVKESKQDESGMPNNRFLAERTGGTYSTLKVQPAELEDSGVYFCASSQVRPGLVYEQYFGPGTRLTVT.

This clone has just one count. This sequence joins TRBV5-6 and TRBJ2-2, with a weak D call TRBD2 (5 bases). The CDR3 loop spans 13 amino acids. Trimming took 8 bases from V and 1 from J, leaving 9 bases between them. Germline V gene lookup returns CDR1 SGHDT and CDR2 YYEEEE. The CDR3 DNA is TGTGCCAGTAGTACTAGGAACACCGGGGAGCTGTTTTTT. Its translation: CASSTRNTGELFF.